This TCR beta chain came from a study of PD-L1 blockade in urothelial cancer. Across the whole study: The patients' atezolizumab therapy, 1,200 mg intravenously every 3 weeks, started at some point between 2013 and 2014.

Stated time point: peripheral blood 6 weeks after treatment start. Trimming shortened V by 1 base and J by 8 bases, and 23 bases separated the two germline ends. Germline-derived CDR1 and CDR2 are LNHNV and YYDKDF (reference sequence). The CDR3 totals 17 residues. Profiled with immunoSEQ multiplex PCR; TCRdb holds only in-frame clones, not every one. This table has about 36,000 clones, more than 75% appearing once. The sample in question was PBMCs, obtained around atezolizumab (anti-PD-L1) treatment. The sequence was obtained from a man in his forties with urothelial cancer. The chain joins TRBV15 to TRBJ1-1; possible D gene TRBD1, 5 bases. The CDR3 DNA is TGTGCCACCAGCAGAGGGGGGGACCGTCCCTTTTCAACCGAAGCTTTCTTT. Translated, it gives CATSRGGDRPFSTEAFF.